This TCR beta chain was observed in a study of type 1 and type 2 diabetes patients. Across the whole study: Across the study, about 19,000,000 paired-end reads were produced. Study-wide results and caveats: Type 2 diabetes and control samples shared highly correlated V and J usage, averaging roughly 0.97. Type 1 diabetes repertoires were significantly less diverse than type 2 diabetes ones.

Other autoimmune diseases and infections within the past four weeks excluded donors. Amplification started from genomic DNA. Multiplex PCR with 30 forward and 13 reverse primers amplified the TCR beta CDR3. TCRdb recomputed calls from the multiplex PCR reads with MiXCR, one row per CDR3 protein. Of 250,000 or so distinct CDR3 sequences listed, approximately 50% are singletons. From germline, CDR1 is DFQATT and CDR2 SNEGSKA (reference sequence). V gave up 6 bases and J gave up 2 bases; unmatched junction bases: 15. CDR3 length equals 16 residues. Details on this clonotype: What it binds is unknown.

This sequence was found in a man aged 18 to 30 with type 2 diabetes. Sequencing was carried out using peripheral blood mononuclear cells (PBMCs). V and J are TRBV20-1 and TRBJ1-2; 7 bases map to TRBD1. CDR3 nucleotides: TGCAGTGCACAAGAGACAGGGAGGTGGGGGAACTATGGCTACACCTTC. This translates into CSAQETGRWGNYGYTF.